A selection of T cell receptor beta chains follows, all from one sample in a study of blood T cell repertoires in COVID-19. Profiling relied on immunoSEQ multiplex PCR, and the TCRdb table lists in-frame clones only, not all of them. The sample lists about 330,000 clones, approximately 88% occurring once. Sequencing was performed on peripheral blood. These receptor sequences come from a woman aged 45-60 years with active or convalescent COVID-19. CDR3s include the opening cysteine and the closing phenylalanine or tryptophan. A D gene is named only where the DNA matches it firmly. Only some rows state a clone size, as once, few, many or a class for expanded clones.

v_gene	abundance	d_gene	j_gene	CDR3aa	CDR3nt
TRBV5-1	-	-	TRBJ2-1	CASSLALSGTQNNEQFF	TGCGCCAGCAGCTTGGCTTTATCCGGGACTCAAAACAATGAGCAGTTCTTC
TRBV5-4	-	TRBD2	TRBJ2-1	CASSNSSGRPYNEQFF	TGTGCCAGCAGCAACTCTAGCGGGAGGCCTTACAATGAGCAGTTCTTC
TRBV11-2	-	TRBD1	TRBJ2-7	CASSLVGQGIGEQYF	TGTGCCAGCAGCTTAGTGGGACAGGGTATCGGCGAGCAGTACTTC
TRBV29-1	-	-	TRBJ1-1	CSARLQGWDTEAFF	TGCAGCGCCAGACTCCAGGGGTGGGACACTGAAGCTTTCTTT
TRBV27	-	-	TRBJ1-2	CASSLGSGPNYGYTF	TGTGCCAGCAGTTTAGGGTCAGGCCCAAACTATGGCTACACCTTC
TRBV24-1	-	-	TRBJ2-2	CATGPGHPTGELFF	TGTGCCACCGGACCGGGACACCCCACCGGGGAGCTGTTTTTT
TRBV7-9	-	-	TRBJ1-4	CASSVLNEKLFF	TGTGCCAGCAGCGTCCTTAATGAAAAACTGTTTTTT
TRBV27	-	-	TRBJ1-6	CASSPYREAFNSPLHF	TGTGCCAGCAGTCCTTACAGGGAAGCCTTTAATTCACCCCTCCACTTT
TRBV19	-	TRBD1	TRBJ2-3	CASRGGQISTDTQYF	TGTGCCAGTAGAGGGGGACAGATAAGCACAGATACGCAGTATTTT
TRBV18	once	TRBD1	TRBJ2-7	CASSPPLVGQGTVQYF	TGTGCCAGCTCACCACCGCTAGTCGGACAGGGTACTGTGCAGTACTTC
TRBV7-3	-	TRBD2	TRBJ2-2	CASSSSGTKTGELFF	TGTGCCAGCAGCTCAAGCGGGACTAAAACCGGGGAGCTGTTTTTT
TRBV5-1	-	-	TRBJ2-3	CASSPQGFTDTQYF	TGCGCCAGCAGCCCTCAGGGTTTCACAGATACGCAGTATTTT
TRBV6-6	-	TRBD1	TRBJ1-1	CASSLGPQGREAFF	TGTGCCAGCAGCCTTGGACCACAGGGGCGTGAAGCTTTCTTT
TRBV19	-	-	TRBJ1-5	CASSITGGGEVGNQPQHF	TGTGCCAGTAGTATAACCGGAGGGGGGGAAGTAGGAAATCAGCCCCAGCATTTT
TRBV5-1	-	TRBD2	TRBJ2-5	CASSLGGLAETQYF	TGCGCCAGCAGCTTGGGGGGACTAGCGGAGACCCAGTACTTC
TRBV7-9	-	TRBD1	TRBJ2-3	CASSHPRQGSSDTQYF	TGTGCCAGCAGTCACCCGAGACAGGGGTCTTCAGATACGCAGTATTTT
TRBV7-2	-	-	TRBJ1-2	CASSFAGGGYTF	TGTGCCAGCAGCTTTGCTGGGGGCGGCTACACCTTC
TRBV11-3	-	-	TRBJ2-2	CASSLNGELFF	TGTGCCAGCAGCCTTAACGGGGAGCTGTTTTTT
TRBV6-1	-	-	TRBJ2-1	CASSEEYGISYNEQFF	TGTGCCAGCAGTGAAGAGTACGGGATAAGCTACAATGAGCAGTTCTTC
TRBV5-1	-	TRBD1	TRBJ1-6	CASTETGVIHNSPLHF	TGCGCCAGCACCGAGACAGGGGTCATCCATAATTCACCCCTCCACTTT
TRBV4-1	-	TRBD1	TRBJ1-5	CASSEGTGGLRQPQHF	TGCGCCAGCAGCGAAGGGACAGGGGGCTTGAGGCAGCCCCAGCATTTT
TRBV27	once	TRBD1	TRBJ2-7	CASSLRQGNYEQYF	TGTGCCAGCAGTCTAAGACAGGGGAACTACGAGCAGTACTTC
TRBV6-5	-	TRBD1	TRBJ2-7	CASRAGTAFSTEQYF	TGTGCCAGCAGGGCCGGGACAGCGTTTTCTACCGAGCAGTACTTC
TRBV7-2	-	TRBD1	TRBJ1-2	CAAVRTGGYGYTF	TGTGCCGCGGTCAGGACAGGGGGCTATGGCTACACCTTC
TRBV10-3	-	-	TRBJ2-7	CAIQSERGEQYF	TGTGCCATCCAATCGGAGCGTGGCGAGCAGTACTTC
TRBV9	-	-	TRBJ1-2	CASSPNEDGYTF	TGTGCCAGCAGCCCAAACGAGGATGGCTACACCTTC
TRBV7-2	-	-	TRBJ2-2	CASSLVPGRTGELFF	TGTGCCAGCAGCTTAGTCCCCGGGAGAACCGGGGAGCTGTTTTTT
TRBV7-3	-	-	TRBJ2-7	CASSFNRESEQYF	TGTGCCAGCAGCTTTAACAGGGAATCCGAGCAGTACTTC
TRBV19	-	-	TRBJ2-2	CASAPGIWDGELFF	TGTGCCAGCGCCCCGGGGATCTGGGACGGGGAGCTGTTTTTT
TRBV21-1	-	-	TRBJ2-7	CASSKTTSYEQYF	TGTGCCAGCAGCAAAACCACAAGCTACGAGCAGTACTTC
TRBV5-1	-	-	TRBJ1-3	CASSLGSSGNTIYF	TGCGCCAGCAGCTTGGGCAGCTCTGGAAACACCATATATTTT
TRBV7-9	once	TRBD1	TRBJ2-7	CASSPARQGSPYEQYF	TGTGCCAGCAGCCCCGCCCGACAGGGATCCCCCTACGAGCAGTACTTC
TRBV4-1	once	TRBD1	TRBJ1-3	CASSQRDRGSGSTIYF	TGCGCCAGCAGCCAGAGGGACAGGGGATCTGGAAGCACCATATATTTT
TRBV6-1	-	-	TRBJ2-1	CASSEWAGNEQFF	TGTGCCAGCAGTGAATGGGCAGGGAATGAGCAGTTCTTC
TRBV5-1	-	-	TRBJ2-3	CASSLAGSTDTQYF	TGCGCCAGCAGCTTGGCCGGGAGCACAGATACGCAGTATTTT
TRBV2	-	TRBD2	TRBJ2-3	CASREREGRYTQYF	TGTGCCAGCAGGGAGCGGGAGGGCCGATATACGCAGTATTTT
TRBV19	-	-	TRBJ1-3	CASTAQAGVGNTIYF	TGTGCCAGTACCGCCCAGGCGGGGGTGGGAAACACCATATATTTT